The 6 T cell receptor beta chains given below trace back to one sample, sequenced in a study of blood T cell repertoires in COVID-19. Sequenced by immunoSEQ multiplex PCR; TCRdb stores in-frame clones only, minus some. The profile covers 250,000 or so clones, with 86% appearing a single time and approximately 13% taken by the ten largest. Source material: peripheral blood. These receptors were taken from a man older than 75 with acute or convalescent COVID-19.

The table lists this clone with a few counts. The CDR3 region is CASSQDLAGGLPNTGELFF. The CDR3 DNA reads TGTGCCAGCAGCCAAGACCTAGCGGGGGGGCTCCCGAACACCGGGGAGCTGTTTTTT. V and J are TRBV3-1 (or the pseudogene TRBV3-2) and TRBJ2-2, with TRBD2 matching over 12 bases. The CDR3 spans 19 residues. Germline V lookup: CDR1 LGHDT, CDR2 YNNKEL (reference sequence). The V gene end was trimmed by 0 bases and the J gene end by 0 bases; junction bases not matched to a gene: 5.

This chain connects TRBV28 to TRBJ2-1, with 8 bases matching TRBD1. Germline CDR1 reads MDHEN; CDR2 reads SYDVKM. The CDR3 spans 16 residues. The trim removed 5 bases at V and 5 bases at J, leaving 11 bases unmatched. The CDR3 DNA is TGTGCCAGCAGTCCCCCCTCCGGGACAGGCAACAATGAGCAGTTCTTC. Protein sequence: CASSPPSGTGNNEQFF.

The rearrangement links TRBV7-8 to TRBJ1-6; D unresolved. Germline V gene data show CDR1 as SGHVS and CDR2 as FQNEAQ. The CDR3 spans 16 residues. V lost 3 bases and J lost 7, with 16 bases in between. CDR3 nucleotides: TGTGCCAGCAGCTTCCGAGGGCTAGGGAGGAATTCACCCCTCCACTTT. Its translation: CASSFRGLGRNSPLHF.

The chain uses TRBV18 and TRBJ1-1; 7 bases are shared with TRBD1. Germline CDR1 KGHSH, CDR2 LQKENI. V gave up 2 bases and J gave up 1 base; unmatched junction bases: 1. CDR3 length: 14 amino acids. CDR3 in DNA: TGTGCCAGCTCACCAGGGACAGAGAACACTGAAGCTTTCTTT. Protein sequence: CASSPGTENTEAFF.

The V and J genes are TRBV6-5 and TRBJ1-6; TRBD1 matches at 7 bases. CDR3 length: 15 amino acids. The trim removed 0 bases at V and 6 bases at J, leaving 2 bases unmatched. Germline values: CDR1 MNHEY, CDR2 SVGAGI. The CDR3 loop reads CASSYSRQGNSPLHF. The CDR3, as DNA: TGTGCCAGCAGTTACTCACGACAGGGTAATTCACCCCTCCACTTT.

V and J are TRBV29-1 and TRBJ1-1; tentative D call: TRBD1 (5 bases). The CDR3 consists of 12 residues. The V end was cut by 3 bases, the J end by 6 bases, with 11 bases between. Germline lookup yields CDR1 SQVTM and CDR2 ANQGSEA. The CDR3 protein is CSVDVAGAEAFF. CDR3 nucleotides: TGCAGCGTTGATGTGGCGGGGGCTGAAGCTTTCTTT.